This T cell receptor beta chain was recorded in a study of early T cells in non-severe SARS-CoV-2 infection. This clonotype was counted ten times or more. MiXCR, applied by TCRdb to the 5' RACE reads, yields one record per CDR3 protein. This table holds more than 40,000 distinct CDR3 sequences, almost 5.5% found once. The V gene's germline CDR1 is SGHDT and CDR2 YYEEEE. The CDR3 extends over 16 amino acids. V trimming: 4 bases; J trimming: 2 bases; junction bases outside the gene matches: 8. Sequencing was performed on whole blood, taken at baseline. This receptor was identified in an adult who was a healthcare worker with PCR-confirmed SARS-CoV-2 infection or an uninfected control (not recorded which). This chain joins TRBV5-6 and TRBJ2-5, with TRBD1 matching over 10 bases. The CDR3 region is CASSAPWDRGQETQYF. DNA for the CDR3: TGTGCCAGCAGCGCGCCTTGGGACAGGGGTCAAGAGACCCAGTACTTC.